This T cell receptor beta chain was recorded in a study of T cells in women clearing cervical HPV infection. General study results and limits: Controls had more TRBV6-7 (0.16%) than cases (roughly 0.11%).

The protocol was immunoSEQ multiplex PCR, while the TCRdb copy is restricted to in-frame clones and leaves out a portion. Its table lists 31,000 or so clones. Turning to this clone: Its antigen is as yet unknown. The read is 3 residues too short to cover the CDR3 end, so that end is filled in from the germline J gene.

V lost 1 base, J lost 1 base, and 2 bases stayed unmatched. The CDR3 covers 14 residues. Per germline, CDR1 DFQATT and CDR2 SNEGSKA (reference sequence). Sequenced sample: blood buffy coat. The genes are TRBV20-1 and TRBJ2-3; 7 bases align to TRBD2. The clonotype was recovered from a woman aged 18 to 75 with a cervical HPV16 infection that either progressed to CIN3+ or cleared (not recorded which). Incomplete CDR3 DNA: TGCAGTGCTAGAGTGGGGGGGGGCACAGATACG. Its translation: CSARVGGGTDT. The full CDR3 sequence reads CSARVGGGTDTQYF.